One and the same sample provided the 32 T cell receptor beta chains below, sequenced in a study of blood T cell repertoires in COVID-19. Using immunoSEQ multiplex PCR, the repertoire was profiled, and TCRdb retains in-frame clones only, with some absent. The top ten hold about 2% of the sample, which has 250,000 or so clones, around 90% seen once. Sequenced: peripheral blood. These TCRs come from a woman aged 55-69 years with COVID-19, enrolled during active disease.

The rearrangement uses TRBV27 and TRBJ1-6; tentatively, D is TRBD1 (6 bases). With 5 bases removed from V and 9 bases from J, the gap between germline ends came to 14 bases. Looked up from germline, CDR1 is MNHEY and CDR2 is SMNVEV (reference sequence). This CDR3 spans 14 amino acids. The CDR3 DNA follows: TGTGCCAGCAGTACCGGGACACTGAGTTCACCCCTCCACTTT. Encoded protein: CASSTGTLSSPLHF.

V gene TRBV4-3 combines with J gene TRBJ1-1; D is undetermined. Germline values: CDR1 LGHNA, CDR2 YSLEER. CDR3 length: 14 residues. The germline V and J ends were trimmed by 6 bases and 3 bases, with 14 bases remaining between them. The DNA of the CDR3 is TGCGCCAGCAGACGGGAAGGGCTGTACACTGAAGCTTTCTTT. Amino acid sequence: CASRREGLYTEAFF.

This clone was seen only once. V and J are TRBV11-2 and TRBJ1-1; no definite D call. CDR1 and CDR2 (germline): SGHAT, FQNNGV. Trimming left V 5 bases short and J 0 bases short, with 7 bases between. There are 13 residues in the CDR3. The CDR3 nucleotides are TGTGCCAGCAGCCCTAGTATGAACACTGAAGCTTTCTTT. Translated: CASSPSMNTEAFF.

J is TRBJ2-1 and V is TRBV5-7; D is unclear. TRBV5-7 is labeled an ORF, and its function is uncertain. V was shortened by 3 bases and J by 2 bases, with 9 bases between the two germline ends. The CDR3 totals 14 residues. The CDR3 DNA reads TGTGCCAGCAGCTGTCATAGTCCCTACAATGAGCAGTTCTTC. Translation gives CASSCHSPYNEQFF.

The rearrangement uses TRBV6-2 or TRBV6-3 and TRBJ2-1; D may be TRBD2 (6 bases). Germline V gene lookup returns CDR1 MNHEY and CDR2 SVGEGT. V was clipped by 3 bases and J by 5 bases, with 14 bases between them. This CDR3 is 15 amino acids long. The CDR3 reads CASSYHGGTDNEQFF. Here the CDR3 DNA reads TGTGCCAGCAGTTATCATGGCGGGACCGACAATGAGCAGTTCTTC.

This clone was seen only a few times. This sequence joins TRBV6-4 and TRBJ2-5; TRBD2 aligns across 8 bases. Germline-derived CDR1 and CDR2 are MRHNA and SNTAGT. J was trimmed by 3 bases and V by 5 bases; bases with no gene match: 5. The CDR3 consists of 14 residues. Written as DNA, the CDR3 is TGTGCCAGCAGTCAAAAAGCGGGGGAAGAGACCCAGTACTTC. Its protein is CASSQKAGEETQYF.

The chain is built from TRBV27 and TRBJ2-7; 7 bases are shared with TRBD2. The CDR3 runs to 15 residues. After removal of 5 bases from V and 6 bases from J, the junction contained 13 bases not matched to a gene. Germline CDR1 MNHEY, CDR2 SMNVEV (reference sequence). CDR3 coding DNA: TGTGCCAGCAGTCTTACCCTCGCGGGGGTCTCCGAGCAGTACTTC. This sequence encodes CASSLTLAGVSEQYF.

The V gene is TRBV5-6, the J gene TRBJ2-7, with D tentatively TRBD2 (7 bases). This CDR3 region has 13 residues. The V end lost 6 bases, the J end lost 5 bases, and 15 bases lay between the germline ends. Germline V gene lookup returns CDR1 SGHDT and CDR2 YYEEEE. As DNA, the CDR3 is TGTGCCAGCATCCTCTGGGGGGGGCACGAGCAGTACTTC. Translating it yields CASILWGGHEQYF. The full variable domain, completed using reference TRBV5-6 and TRBJ2-7, is DAGVTQSPTHLIKTRGQQVTLRCSPKSGHDTVSWYQQALGQGPQFIFQYYEEEERQRGNFPDRFSGHQFPNYSSELNVNALLLGDSALYLCASILWGGHEQYFGPGTRLTVT.

The rearrangement uses TRBV2 and TRBJ1-1, with D possibly being TRBD1 (6 bases). This CDR3 region has 14 residues. Germline values: CDR1 SNHLY, CDR2 FYNNEI. Trimming took off 7 bases at V and 0 bases at J, with 12 bases between the two ends. The DNA for the CDR3 is TGTGCCAGCACCACAGGGAGCATGAACACTGAAGCTTTCTTT. Translating gives CASTTGSMNTEAFF.

This chain links TRBV15 with TRBJ1-2; 8 nucleotides match TRBD1. V trimming: 1 base; J trimming: 1 base; junction bases outside the gene matches: 14. The CDR3 extends over 19 amino acids. The germline gives CDR1 LNHNV, CDR2 YYDKDF (reference sequence). Here the CDR3 reads CATSRVGMTGEIRNYGYTF. The CDR3 region has the DNA TGTGCCACCAGCAGAGTGGGAATGACAGGGGAGATTCGTAACTATGGCTACACCTTC.

This clone was picked up a small number of times. The chain is built from TRBV7-2 and TRBJ1-5; no clear D gene. This CDR3 region has 14 residues. Germline values: CDR1 SGHTA, CDR2 FQGNSA. V lost 4 bases to trimming and J lost 0 bases, with 7 bases between them. The CDR3 sequence is CASSSAYSNQPQHF. The CDR3 region has the DNA TGTGCCAGCAGCTCAGCTTATAGCAATCAGCCCCAGCATTTT.

The V gene is TRBV6-2 or TRBV6-3, the J gene TRBJ1-5; possible D gene TRBD1, 5 bases. V was trimmed by 6 bases and J by 4 bases, leaving 19 bases between them. This CDR3 is 16 amino acids long. CDR1 MNHEY and CDR2 SVGEGT come from the germline V gene. The CDR3 nucleotides read TGTGCCAGCAGCATCCCCTTTCGTAGGGGAAATCAGCCCCAGCATTTT. Its translation: CASSIPFRRGNQPQHF.

This clone was observed a handful of times. The V gene is TRBV10-3, the J gene TRBJ1-2, with TRBD1 identical over 8 bases. The germline V gene has CDR1 ENHRY and CDR2 SYGVKD. V was pared by 1 base and J by 6 bases, with 4 bases of the junction left unmatched. CDR3 length equals 14 residues. The CDR3 spells CAISEWTGLNGYTF. CDR3 nucleotide sequence: TGTGCCATCAGTGAGTGGACAGGGTTGAATGGCTACACCTTC.

The chain is built from TRBV6-6 and TRBJ2-1; no clear D. Germline V gives CDR1 MNHNY, CDR2 SVGAGI (reference sequence). This CDR3 region has 11 residues. V lost 7 bases, J lost 5 bases, and 6 bases lay in between. The CDR3 loop is CASKHDNEQFF. CDR3 bases: TGTGCCAGCAAACACGACAATGAGCAGTTCTTC.

The genes are TRBV7-3 and TRBJ2-5, with D maybe TRBD1 (5 bases). Germline V CDR1 and CDR2: SGHTA, FQGTGA. CDR3 length equals 13 residues. V lost 4 bases and J 8 bases, leaving 14 bases between the germline ends. CDR3 nucleotide sequence: TGTGCCAGCAGCTCTATCCGGCAGGGTACCCAGTACTTC. Protein sequence: CASSSIRQGTQYF.

The table lists this clone with a few counts. The V and J genes are TRBV4-2 and TRBJ2-3; TRBD2 matches at 14 bases. The CDR3 covers 16 residues. V dropped 1 base and J dropped 4; count of bases not matched to a gene: 1. Looked up from germline, CDR1 is LGHNA and CDR2 is YNFKEQ. The CDR3 DNA is TGTGCCAGCAGCCAAGGACTAGCGGGGGGGCCAGATACGCAGTATTTT. Protein sequence: CASSQGLAGGPDTQYF.

The rearrangement joins TRBV3-1 (or the pseudogene TRBV3-2) to TRBJ1-2, with 9 positions matching TRBD1. The CDR3 extends over 14 amino acids. The V gene end was trimmed by 4 bases and the J gene end by 4 bases; junction bases not matched to a gene: 4. The germline gives CDR1 LGHDT, CDR2 YNNKEL (reference sequence). The DNA for the CDR3 is TGTGCCAGCAGCCCGCGGGACAGGGTCTATGGCTACACCTTC. It is translated as CASSPRDRVYGYTF.

This rearrangement joins TRBV7-2 to TRBJ2-2; 11 bases are shared with TRBD2. The CDR3 is 15 residues long. From germline, CDR1 is SGHTA and CDR2 FQGNSA. The ends lost 5 bases at V and 3 bases at J; junction bases unmatched: 2. CDR3 amino acids: CASSAGLADTGELFF. Written as DNA, the CDR3 is TGTGCCAGCAGCGCGGGACTAGCGGACACCGGGGAGCTGTTTTTT.

The chain recombines TRBV6-5 with TRBJ1-2; no clear D gene. The germline V and J ends were trimmed by 5 bases and 2 bases, with 6 bases remaining between them. Germline CDR1 is MNHEY and CDR2 is SVGAGI. The CDR3 is 12 residues long. CDR3 region: CASSLRNYGYTF. In nucleotides, the CDR3 is TGTGCCAGCAGTCTACGGAACTATGGCTACACCTTC.

The chain employs TRBV7-2 and TRBJ1-2, with 10 bases lining up with TRBD1. The CDR3 length is 15 residues. Germline CDR1 and CDR2: SGHTA and FQGNSA. Trimming removed 5 bases from V and 2 bases from J; junction bases left unmatched: 5. This CDR3 reads CASSPDRGPNYGYTF. CDR3 DNA sequence: TGTGCCAGCAGCCCAGACAGGGGGCCCAACTATGGCTACACCTTC.

The chain combines TRBV4-2 with TRBJ2-7, with TRBD2 identical over 8 bases. The CDR3 is made up of 18 amino acids. With 0 bases clipped from V and 1 base from J, the junction kept 11 bases outside the gene matches. The germline V gene encodes CDR1 LGHNA and CDR2 YNFKEQ. The CDR3 sequence: CASSQDRGRGVGSYEQYF. The DNA for the CDR3 is TGTGCCAGCAGCCAAGATCGGGGGCGGGGGGTAGGGTCCTACGAGCAGTACTTC.

The chain couples TRBV18 to TRBJ1-5, with D unresolved. Trimming took 6 bases from V and 5 from J, leaving 20 bases between them. CDR3 length equals 16 residues. Germline V CDR1 and CDR2: KGHSH, LQKENI. This CDR3 is CASSPARGDRDQPQHF. For the CDR3, the DNA is TGTGCCAGCTCCCCGGCCCGTGGTGACCGGGATCAGCCCCAGCATTTT. Looking up the rest from reference TRBV18 and TRBJ1-5 gives the full variable domain: NAGVMQNPRHLVRRRGQEARLRCSPMKGHSHVYWYRQLPEEGLKFMVYLQKENIIDESGMPKERFSAEFPKEGPSILRIQQVVRGDSAAYFCASSPARGDRDQPQHFGDGTRLSIL.

V gene TRBV5-4 combines with J gene TRBJ2-7, with D perhaps TRBD1 (5 bases). V was trimmed by 5 bases and J by 2 bases, leaving 11 bases between them. The CDR3 is 13 residues long. Germline loops: CDR1 SGHNT, CDR2 YYREEE (reference sequence). This CDR3 reads CASRSTETYEQYF. For the CDR3, the DNA is TGTGCCAGCAGATCGACAGAGACCTACGAGCAGTACTTC.

For the CDR3, the DNA is TGCGCCAGCAGCTTAACAGGGACGGGAGCCAAAAACATTCAGTACTTC. Protein product: CASSLTGTGAKNIQYF. The rearrangement links TRBV5-1 to TRBJ2-4, with D possibly TRBD1 on 6 matching bases. V lost 2 bases and J lost 0, with 12 bases in between. CDR1 and CDR2 (germline): SGHRS, YFSETQ. This CDR3 is 16 amino acids long.

The chain links TRBV9 to TRBJ2-1; 11 bases match TRBD2. The CDR3 consists of 17 residues. Germline V CDR1 and CDR2: SGDLS, YYNGEE. The trim removed 0 bases at V and 4 bases at J, leaving 6 bases unmatched. CDR3 sequence (DNA): TGTGCCAGCAGCGTAGGCCCACTAGCGGGGGTTTACAATGAGCAGTTCTTC. This codes for CASSVGPLAGVYNEQFF. The whole variable domain, remainder taken from reference TRBV9 and TRBJ2-1, is DSGVTQTPKHLITATGQRVTLRCSPRSGDLSVYWYQQSLDQGLQFLIQYYNGEERAKGNILERFSAQQFPDLHSELNLSSLELGDSALYFCASSVGPLAGVYNEQFFGPGTRLTVL.

CDR3 protein: CASSLRTTPEAFF. As DNA, the CDR3 is TGTGCCAGCAGTTTAAGGACAACCCCTGAAGCTTTCTTT. The rearrangement links TRBV27 to TRBJ1-1, with D perhaps TRBD1 (5 bases). The CDR3 runs 13 residues. The V gene's germline CDR1 is MNHEY and CDR2 SMNVEV (reference sequence). Trimming took off 2 bases at V and 6 bases at J, with 10 bases between the two ends.

The chain carries TRBV25-1 and TRBJ2-1; 7 bases fit TRBD1. Germline V gene sequence: CDR1 MGHDK, CDR2 SYGVNS. With 2 bases clipped from V and 5 bases from J, the junction kept 9 bases outside the gene matches. The CDR3 has 16 residues. CDR3 nucleotides: TGTGCCAGCAGTGAACGCACCGGGACAGACAACAATGAGCAGTTCTTC. This sequence encodes CASSERTGTDNNEQFF.

This clone was recorded a few times. The CDR3 sequence: CATSRDRGYSYEQYF. CDR3 nucleotides: TGTGCCACCAGCAGAGATCGAGGGTACTCCTACGAGCAGTACTTC. V and J are TRBV15 and TRBJ2-7, with D possibly matching TRBD2 (5 bases). CDR3 length: 15 residues. Per germline, CDR1 LNHNV and CDR2 YYDKDF (reference sequence). Trimming pared 0 bases from V and 0 bases from J, leaving 9 bases between.

This clone was recorded once. The CDR3 sequence is CASSYFGNEKLFF. For the CDR3, the DNA is TGTGCCAGCAGTTATTTCGGGAATGAAAAACTGTTTTTT. The chain combines TRBV6-2 or TRBV6-3 with TRBJ1-4; D unresolved. The ends were cut back, 3 bases at V and 5 bases at J, with 7 bases in the middle. CDR3 length equals 13 residues. Germline V CDR1 and CDR2: MNHEY, SVGEGT.

This rearrangement joins TRBV11-2 to TRBJ2-2, with 15 bases matching TRBD2. V shed 6 bases and J 0 bases; nucleotides not matched to a gene: 2. The CDR3 sequence is 17 residues long. The germline CDR1 and CDR2 sequences are SGHAT and FQNNGV. The CDR3 coding sequence is TGTGCCAGCAGGGGGACTAGCGGGGGGACGAACACCGGGGAGCTGTTTTTT. As protein: CASRGTSGGTNTGELFF.

The V call is TRBV30, the J call TRBJ2-1, with 10 bases that match TRBD2. Germline loops: CDR1 GTSNPN, CDR2 SVGIG (reference sequence). The CDR3 is made up of 14 amino acids. Trimming at V came to 4 bases and at J to 2 bases, leaving 2 bases not matched to a gene. The CDR3 bases are TGTGCCTGGAAAACTAGCGGGGCCTACAATGAGCAGTTCTTC. This sequence encodes CAWKTSGAYNEQFF.

This clone was observed once. The chain couples TRBV3-1 (or the pseudogene TRBV3-2) to TRBJ2-7; perhaps TRBD2 as D (5 bases). CDR1 is LGHDT and CDR2 is YNNKEL in the germline V gene (reference sequence). This CDR3 spans 14 amino acids. The V and J ends lost 2 bases and 2 bases respectively, with 10 bases between them. The CDR3 spells CASSQNEGAYEQYF. The CDR3 region has the DNA TGTGCCAGCAGCCAAAATGAGGGCGCCTACGAGCAGTACTTC.